Below are 27 T cell receptor beta chains sequenced from a single sample in a study of technical replicates of blood from a few donors. The protocol was immunoSEQ multiplex PCR, while the TCRdb copy is restricted to in-frame clones and leaves out a portion. Of about 76,000 clones listed, roughly 92% are singletons. The source material was T cells isolated from PBMCs. The source is a human donor in good health.

The V and J genes are TRBV5-1 and TRBJ2-2; no firm D call. The V gene lost 1 base and the J gene lost 5 bases, with 9 bases spanning the gap. This CDR3 is 14 amino acids long. Germline CDR1 SGHRS, CDR2 YFSETQ. The CDR3 DNA reads TGCGCCAGCAGCTTGAAGAGGTCGACCGGGGAGCTGTTTTTT. This gives the protein CASSLKRSTGELFF.

This rearrangement joins TRBV11-2 to TRBJ1-5, with D tentatively TRBD1 (6 bases). Trimming cost V 5 bases and J 3 bases, with 11 bases left between them. The CDR3 runs 14 residues. The germline V gene encodes CDR1 SGHAT and CDR2 FQNNGV. CDR3 region: CASSRGQYNQPQHF. In DNA form, the CDR3 reads TGTGCCAGCAGCCGCGGACAGTACAATCAGCCCCAGCATTTT.

The rearrangement uses TRBV7-2 and TRBJ1-2; 9 bases agree with TRBD1. Trimming removed 3 bases from V and 7 bases from J; junction bases left unmatched: 6. This CDR3 spans 14 amino acids. The germline V gene has CDR1 SGHTA and CDR2 FQGNSA. DNA for the CDR3: TGTGCCAGCAGCTTTCGGGACAGGGCCAGTGGCTACACCTTC. Protein: CASSFRDRASGYTF.

The chain joins TRBV27 to TRBJ2-7, with TRBD2 matching over 8 bases. With 6 bases clipped from V and 1 base from J, the junction kept 2 bases outside the gene matches. The V gene's germline CDR1 is MNHEY and CDR2 SMNVEV (reference sequence). The CDR3 contains 13 residues. Here the CDR3 reads CASSRGGSYEQYF. The DNA for the CDR3 is TGTGCCAGCAGCCGGGGGGGGTCCTACGAGCAGTACTTC.

The chain uses TRBV6-6 and TRBJ1-5, with D perhaps matching TRBD1 (6 bases). V shed 6 bases and J shed 4 bases, with 10 bases lying between them. The germline V gene encodes CDR1 MNHNY and CDR2 SVGAGI (reference sequence). The CDR3 loop spans 13 amino acids. CDR3 amino acids: CASSPQGNQPQHF. CDR3 nucleotide sequence: TGTGCCAGCAGCCCGCAGGGGAATCAGCCCCAGCATTTT.

A word on this clone: One end of the junction does not line up with germline, which may come from a read error. V gene TRBV30 combines with J gene TRBJ2-3, with TRBD2 matching 14 bases. The CDR3 length is 13 residues. Per germline, CDR1 GTSNPN and CDR2 SVGIG (reference sequence). CDR3 nucleotide sequence: TGTGCCTGGGGCGGCCCGACTAGCGGGAGGGCCGAATTT. Its protein product is CAWGGPTSGRAEF.

This clone was seen once. This chain connects TRBV2 to TRBJ1-2, with 9 bases matching TRBD1. V trimming: 8 bases; J trimming: 0 bases; junction bases outside the gene matches: 4. CDR3 length equals 14 residues. Germline CDR1 is SNHLY and CDR2 is FYNNEI. CDR3 protein: CASSRQGANYGYTF. The DNA for the CDR3 is TGTGCCAGCTCGAGACAGGGGGCTAACTATGGCTACACCTTC.

This sequence joins TRBV11-2 and TRBJ1-5; 7 bases match TRBD1. The trim removed 5 bases at V and 6 bases at J, leaving 4 bases unmatched. The germline CDR1 and CDR2 sequences are SGHAT and FQNNGV. The CDR3 has 13 residues. The CDR3 region has the DNA TGTGCCAGCAGCCCAACAGGGGTTCAGCCCCAGCATTTT. Protein: CASSPTGVQPQHF.

The chain couples TRBV19 to TRBJ1-5, with D possibly matching TRBD1 (5 bases). The CDR3 runs 17 residues. The germline V gene encodes CDR1 LNHDA and CDR2 SQIVND (reference sequence). Between the trimmed V and J ends, which lost 6 bases and 4 bases, there was a span of 22 bases. The CDR3 nucleotides read TGTGCCAGTAGCTCCCAGGGCGGGGGGACTATTAATCAGCCCCAGCATTTT. Protein sequence: CASSSQGGGTINQPQHF. Full variable domain (missing parts from reference TRBV19 and TRBJ1-5): DGGITQSPKYLFRKEGQNVTLSCEQNLNHDAMYWYRQDPGQGLRLIYYSQIVNDFQKGDIAEGYSVSREKKESFPLTVTSAQKNPTAFYLCASSSQGGGTINQPQHFGDGTRLSIL.

The gene calls are TRBV5-4 and TRBJ2-7, with TRBD1 matching 11 bases. The J segment lost 3 bases and the V segment lost 0 bases, leaving 2 bases of the junction unmatched. Per the germline V gene, CDR1 is SGHNT and CDR2 is YYREEE (reference sequence). The length of the CDR3 is 15 residues. The CDR3 spells CASSLGGTGGYEQYF. The DNA of the CDR3 is TGTGCCAGCAGCTTGGGCGGGACAGGGGGCTACGAGCAGTACTTC.

The chain has TRBV4-3 and TRBJ2-1; 14 bases fit TRBD2. Per germline, CDR1 LGHNA and CDR2 YSLEER. The CDR3 covers 18 residues. The V gene end was trimmed by 4 bases and the J gene end by 2 bases; junction bases not matched to a gene: 7. The CDR3 loop reads CASSPPGLAGAPYNEQFF. Written as DNA, the CDR3 is TGCGCCAGCAGCCCCCCGGGACTAGCGGGAGCTCCCTACAATGAGCAGTTCTTC.

The chain has TRBV11-2 and TRBJ2-5; possibly TRBD2 for D (6 bases). The CDR3 totals 14 residues. Trimming cost V 0 bases and J 5 bases, with 10 bases left between them. Germline V CDR1 and CDR2: SGHAT, FQNNGV. The CDR3 reads CASSLDLGRETQYF. CDR3 nucleotide sequence: TGTGCCAGCAGCTTAGATCTGGGGAGGGAGACCCAGTACTTC.

The chain links TRBV7-7 to TRBJ2-5; TRBD1 agrees at 7 bases. V dropped 5 bases and J dropped 2; count of bases not matched to a gene: 2. The germline gives CDR1 SSHAT, CDR2 FNYEAQ (reference sequence). The length of the CDR3 is 13 residues. CDR3 DNA: TGTGCCAGCAGCAGGGGACAGCAAGAGACCCAGTACTTC. Its protein is CASSRGQQETQYF.

The CDR3 region has the DNA TGTGCCAGCTCACCAATCGAGCGGGAGATAAACAACGAGCAGTACTTC. This codes for CASSPIEREINNEQYF. J is TRBJ2-7 and V is TRBV18, with 8 nucleotides matching TRBD2. Trimming at V came to 2 bases and at J to 5 bases, leaving 11 bases not matched to a gene. Germline-derived CDR1 and CDR2 are KGHSH and LQKENI. This CDR3 has 16 residues.

The chain joins TRBV2 to TRBJ2-5; D not certain. This CDR3 has 11 residues. The germline V gene has CDR1 SNHLY and CDR2 FYNNEI. Trimming pared 8 bases from V and 6 bases from J, leaving 10 bases between. The CDR3 loop is CASVWSQTQYF. CDR3 sequence (DNA): TGTGCCAGCGTCTGGAGCCAGACCCAGTACTTC.

The rearrangement links TRBV11-3 to TRBJ2-1, with D possibly being TRBD2 (5 bases). Germline values: CDR1 SGHNT, CDR2 YENEEA. This CDR3 is built from 17 residues. Trimming left V 1 base short and J 6 bases short, with 19 bases between. In DNA, the CDR3 is TGTGCCAGCAGCTTAGTGGTCGTAGGCCTCGGGGTCAATGAGCAGTTCTTC. Encoded protein: CASSLVVVGLGVNEQFF.

The chain links TRBV7-2 to TRBJ1-5; no clear D. CDR1 and CDR2 (germline): SGHTA, FQGNSA. The CDR3 has 15 residues. V lost 2 bases to trimming and J lost 4 bases, with 12 bases between them. CDR3 in amino acids: CASSLLFGENQPQHF. CDR3 bases: TGTGCCAGCAGCTTACTTTTCGGGGAGAATCAGCCCCAGCATTTT.

This rearrangement joins TRBV9 to TRBJ1-1, with a weak D call TRBD1 (5 bases). There are 13 residues in the CDR3. CDR1 SGDLS and CDR2 YYNGEE come from the germline V gene. V dropped 3 bases and J dropped 2 bases, with 8 bases sitting between them. The CDR3 protein is CASSAQGNTEAFF. The CDR3 DNA reads TGTGCCAGCAGCGCTCAGGGTAACACTGAAGCTTTCTTT.

The chain joins TRBV2 to TRBJ1-3; 8 nucleotides match TRBD1. Trimming removed 6 bases from V and 4 bases from J; junction bases left unmatched: 5. The CDR3 has 14 amino acids. Looked up from germline, CDR1 is SNHLY and CDR2 is FYNNEI. The CDR3 coding sequence is TGTGCCAGCAGGGACAGGGTGACCGGAAACACCATATATTTT. Translating it yields CASRDRVTGNTIYF.

The genes are TRBV19 and TRBJ1-1; D gene uncertain. The germline gives CDR1 LNHDA, CDR2 SQIVND (reference sequence). Between the trimmed V and J ends, which lost 3 bases and 10 bases, there was a span of 15 bases. The CDR3 has 13 amino acids. Written as DNA, the CDR3 is TGTGCCAGTAGTATCGGGGAGCCCGGGATAGCTTTCTTT. Its translation: CASSIGEPGIAFF.

The chain is built from TRBV10-3 and TRBJ2-5; the match to TRBD1 covers 10 bases. The germline gives CDR1 ENHRY, CDR2 SYGVKD. Trimming removed 3 bases from V and 5 bases from J; junction bases left unmatched: 6. The CDR3 length is 15 residues. The chain's CDR3 is CAISDRQGAGETQYF. CDR3 bases: TGTGCCATCAGTGACAGACAGGGGGCCGGGGAGACCCAGTACTTC.

The chain couples TRBV30 to TRBJ2-2; tentative D call: TRBD1 (6 bases). Germline V gene lookup returns CDR1 GTSNPN and CDR2 SVGIG (reference sequence). This CDR3 is built from 13 residues. V was clipped by 2 bases and J by 7 bases, with 11 bases between them. The CDR3 DNA reads as TGTGCCTGGAGTTTGGGGGCCGGCGGGGAGCTGTTTTTT. Translation gives CAWSLGAGGELFF.

This chain uses TRBV27 with TRBJ1-5; tentative D call: TRBD1 (5 bases). Germline V gene data show CDR1 as MNHEY and CDR2 as SMNVEV (reference sequence). Trimming pared 2 bases from V and 0 bases from J, leaving 8 bases between. The CDR3 covers 15 residues. CDR3 sequence reads: CASSLQGYSNQPQHF. The CDR3 region has the DNA TGTGCCAGCAGTTTACAGGGATATAGCAATCAGCCCCAGCATTTT.

The V and J genes are TRBV6-1 and TRBJ1-1, with 8 bases identical to TRBD1. The CDR3 covers 14 residues. In germline, CDR1 is MNHNS, CDR2 SASEGT. J lost 4 bases, V lost 2 bases, and 3 bases had no gene match. The CDR3 loop reads CASSEYRGGTEAFF. The CDR3 coding sequence is TGTGCCAGCAGTGAATACAGGGGGGGCACTGAAGCTTTCTTT.

The chain joins TRBV6-1 to TRBJ2-1, with D tentatively TRBD2 (6 bases). The germline V and J ends were trimmed by 0 bases and 5 bases, with 14 bases remaining between them. The CDR3 consists of 16 residues. Germline V lookup: CDR1 MNHNS, CDR2 SASEGT. The CDR3 is CASSEAASAYNNEQFF. CDR3 coding DNA: TGTGCCAGCAGTGAAGCGGCTAGCGCCTACAACAATGAGCAGTTCTTC.

A word on this clone: Other DNA sequences within the sample encode an identical CDR3. The chain employs TRBV6-1 and TRBJ2-7; D unresolved. Germline lookup yields CDR1 MNHNS and CDR2 SASEGT. The CDR3 runs to 13 residues. The V end lost 1 base, the J end lost 4 bases, and 8 bases lay between the germline ends. The CDR3 DNA follows: TGTGCCAGCAGTGAAGATCGGGTGTACGAGCAGTACTTC. Encoded protein: CASSEDRVYEQYF.

The chain recombines TRBV6-5 with TRBJ2-5; D is unclear. Germline-derived CDR1 and CDR2 are MNHEY and SVGAGI. V was pared by 5 bases and J by 1 base, with 11 bases between. The CDR3 is made up of 14 amino acids. The chain's CDR3 is CASSAVRGQETQYF. The CDR3 nucleotides read TGTGCCAGCAGTGCCGTAAGAGGCCAAGAGACCCAGTACTTC.